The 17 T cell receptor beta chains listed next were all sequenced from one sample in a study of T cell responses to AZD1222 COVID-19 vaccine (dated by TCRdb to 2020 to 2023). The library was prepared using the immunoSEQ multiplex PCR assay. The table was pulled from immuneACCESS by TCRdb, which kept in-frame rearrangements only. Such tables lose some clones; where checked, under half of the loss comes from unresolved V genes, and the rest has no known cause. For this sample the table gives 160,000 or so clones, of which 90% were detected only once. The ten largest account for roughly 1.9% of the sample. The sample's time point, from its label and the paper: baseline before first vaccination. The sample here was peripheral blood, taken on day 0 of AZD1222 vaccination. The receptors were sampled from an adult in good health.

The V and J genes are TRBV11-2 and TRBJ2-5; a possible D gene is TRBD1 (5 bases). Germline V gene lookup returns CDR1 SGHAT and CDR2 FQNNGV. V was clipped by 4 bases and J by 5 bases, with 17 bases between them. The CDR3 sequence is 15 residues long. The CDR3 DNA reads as TGTGCCAGCAGCTCTAGATCGGTGGGGCCGGAGACCCAGTACTTC. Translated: CASSSRSVGPETQYF.

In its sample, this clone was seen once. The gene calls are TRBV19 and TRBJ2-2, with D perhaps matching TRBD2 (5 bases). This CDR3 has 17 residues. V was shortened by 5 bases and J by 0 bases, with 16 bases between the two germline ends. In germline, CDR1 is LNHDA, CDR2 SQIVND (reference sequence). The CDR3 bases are TGTGCCAGTAGTTTCCTATATAGCGTCGCGAACACCGGGGAGCTGTTTTTT. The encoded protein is CASSFLYSVANTGELFF.

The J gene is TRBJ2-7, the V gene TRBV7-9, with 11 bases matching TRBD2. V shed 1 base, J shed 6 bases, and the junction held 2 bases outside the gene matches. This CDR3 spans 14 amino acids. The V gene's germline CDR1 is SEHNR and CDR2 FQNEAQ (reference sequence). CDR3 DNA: TGTGCCAGCAGCTTAGTAGCGGGAGGGCTCGAGCAGTACTTC. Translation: CASSLVAGGLEQYF.

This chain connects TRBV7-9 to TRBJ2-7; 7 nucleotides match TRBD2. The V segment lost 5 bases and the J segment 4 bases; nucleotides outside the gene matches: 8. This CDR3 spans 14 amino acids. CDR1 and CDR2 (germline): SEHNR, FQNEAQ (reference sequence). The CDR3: CASSQRSSGYEQYF. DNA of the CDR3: TGTGCCAGCAGCCAACGTTCTAGCGGTTACGAGCAGTACTTC.

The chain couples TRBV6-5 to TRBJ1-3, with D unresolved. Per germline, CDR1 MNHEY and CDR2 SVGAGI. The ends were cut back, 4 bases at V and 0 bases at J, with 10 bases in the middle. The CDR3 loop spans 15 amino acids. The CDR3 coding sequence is TGTGCCAGCAGTTTTGGTACCGGCTCTGGAAACACCATATATTTT. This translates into CASSFGTGSGNTIYF.

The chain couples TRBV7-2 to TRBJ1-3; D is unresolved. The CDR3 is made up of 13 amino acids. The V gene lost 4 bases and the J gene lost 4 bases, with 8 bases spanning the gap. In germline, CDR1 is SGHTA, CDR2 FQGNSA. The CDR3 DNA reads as TGTGCCAGCAGCTCCCTAGCGGGAAACACCATATATTTT. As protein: CASSSLAGNTIYF. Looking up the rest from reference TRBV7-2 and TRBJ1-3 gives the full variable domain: GAGVSQSPSNKVTEKGKDVELRCDPISGHTALYWYRQSLGQGLEFLIYFQGNSAPDKSGLPSDRFSAERTGGSVSTLTIQRTQQEDSAVYLCASSSLAGNTIYFGEGSWLTVV.

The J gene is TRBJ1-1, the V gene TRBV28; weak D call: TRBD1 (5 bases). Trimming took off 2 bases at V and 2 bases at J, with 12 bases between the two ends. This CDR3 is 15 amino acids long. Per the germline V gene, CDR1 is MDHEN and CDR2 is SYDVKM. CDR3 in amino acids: CASSLPRERNTEAFF. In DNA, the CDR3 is TGTGCCAGCAGTTTACCCAGGGAAAGAAACACTGAAGCTTTCTTT.

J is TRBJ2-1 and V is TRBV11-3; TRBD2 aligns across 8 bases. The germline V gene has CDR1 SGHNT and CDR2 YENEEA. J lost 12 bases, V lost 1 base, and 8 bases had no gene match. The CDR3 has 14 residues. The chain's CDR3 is CASSLGGTSSRQFF. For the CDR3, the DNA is TGTGCCAGCAGCTTAGGGGGGACTAGTTCACGGCAGTTCTTC. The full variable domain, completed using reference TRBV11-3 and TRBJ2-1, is EAGVVQSPRYKIIEKKQPVAFWCNPISGHNTLYWYLQNLGQGPELLIRYENEEAVDDSQLPKDRFSAERLKGVDSTLKIQPAELGDSAVYLCASSLGGTSSRQFFGPGTRLTVL.

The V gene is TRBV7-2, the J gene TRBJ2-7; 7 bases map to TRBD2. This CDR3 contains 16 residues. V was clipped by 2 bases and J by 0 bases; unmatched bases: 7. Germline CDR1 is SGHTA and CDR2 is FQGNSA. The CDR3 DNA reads TGTGCCAGCAGCTTACCTCCTAGCGGAAGCTCCTACGAGCAGTACTTC. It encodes CASSLPPSGSSYEQYF.

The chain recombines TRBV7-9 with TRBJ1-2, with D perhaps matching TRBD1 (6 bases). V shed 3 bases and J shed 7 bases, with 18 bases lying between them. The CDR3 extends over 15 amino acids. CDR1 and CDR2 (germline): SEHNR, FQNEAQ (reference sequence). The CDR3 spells CASSLGGRSSRGYTF. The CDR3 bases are TGTGCCAGCAGCTTGGGGGGCAGATCTTCTCGTGGCTACACCTTC. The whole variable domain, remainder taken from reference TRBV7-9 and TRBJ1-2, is DTGVSQNPRHKITKRGQNVTFRCDPISEHNRLYWYRQTLGQGPEFLTYFQNEAQLEKSRLLSDRFSAERPKGSFSTLEIQRTEQGDSAMYLCASSLGGRSSRGYTFGSGTRLTVV.

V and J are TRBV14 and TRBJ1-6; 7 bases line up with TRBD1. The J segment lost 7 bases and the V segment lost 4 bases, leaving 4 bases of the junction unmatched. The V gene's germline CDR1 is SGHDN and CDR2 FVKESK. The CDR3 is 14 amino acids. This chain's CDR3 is CASSLTGLNSPLHF. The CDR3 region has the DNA TGTGCCAGCAGCCTGACAGGGCTAAATTCACCCCTCCACTTT.

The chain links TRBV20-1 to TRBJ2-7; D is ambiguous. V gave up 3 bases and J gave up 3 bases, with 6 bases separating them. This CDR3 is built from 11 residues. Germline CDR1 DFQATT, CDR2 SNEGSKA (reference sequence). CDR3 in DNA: TGCAGTGCTAGGGGCAGCTACGAGCAGTACTTC. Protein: CSARGSYEQYF.

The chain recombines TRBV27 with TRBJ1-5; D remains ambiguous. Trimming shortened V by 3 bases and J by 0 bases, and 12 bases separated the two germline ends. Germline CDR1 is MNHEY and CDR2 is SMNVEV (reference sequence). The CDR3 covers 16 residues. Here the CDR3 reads CASSFLSPYSNQPQHF. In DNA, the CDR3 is TGTGCCAGCAGTTTTCTATCGCCTTATAGCAATCAGCCCCAGCATTTT.

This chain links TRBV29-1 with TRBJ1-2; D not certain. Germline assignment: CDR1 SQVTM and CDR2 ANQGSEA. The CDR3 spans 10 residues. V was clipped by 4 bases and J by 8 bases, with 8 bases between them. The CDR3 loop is CSVGEGGYTF. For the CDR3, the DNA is TGCAGCGTTGGGGAAGGGGGCTACACCTTC.

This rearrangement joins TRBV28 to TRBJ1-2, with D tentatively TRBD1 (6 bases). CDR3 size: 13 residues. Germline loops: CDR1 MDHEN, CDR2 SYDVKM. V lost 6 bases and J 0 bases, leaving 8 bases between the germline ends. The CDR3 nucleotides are TGTGCCAGCAGAAGGACAGCTAACTATGGCTACACCTTC. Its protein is CASRRTANYGYTF.

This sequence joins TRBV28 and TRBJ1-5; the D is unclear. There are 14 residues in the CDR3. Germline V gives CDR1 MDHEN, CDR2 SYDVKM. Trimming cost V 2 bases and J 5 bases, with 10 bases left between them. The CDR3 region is CASSLPNTHQPQHF. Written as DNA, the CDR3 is TGTGCCAGCAGTTTACCCAACACCCATCAGCCCCAGCATTTT. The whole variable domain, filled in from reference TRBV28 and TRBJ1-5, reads DVKVTQSSRYLVKRTGEKVFLECVQDMDHENMFWYRQDPGLGLRLIYFSYDVKMKEKGDIPEGYSVSREKKERFSLILESASTNQTSMYLCASSLPNTHQPQHFGDGTRLSIL.

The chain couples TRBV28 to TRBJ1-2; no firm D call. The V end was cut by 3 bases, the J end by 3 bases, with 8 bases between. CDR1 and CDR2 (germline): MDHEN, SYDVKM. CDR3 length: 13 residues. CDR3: CASSFPLDYGYTF. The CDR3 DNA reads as TGTGCCAGCAGTTTCCCCCTGGACTATGGCTACACCTTC.